This is a list of T cell receptor beta chains from one sample in a study of shared clonotypes between healthy human individuals. Generated by immunoSEQ multiplex PCR, the TCRdb table keeps only in-frame clones and is missing some. The repertoire includes around 1.1 million clones, roughly 80% of them detected once, and 0.89% sits in the top ten. Sample: memory CD4+ T cells from PBMCs. The receptors were gathered from a man aged 18 to 30 in good health. Some clones in this sample may be carry-over from other donors' samples. CDR3s include the opening cysteine and the closing phenylalanine or tryptophan. A D gene is named only where the DNA matches it firmly. Rows give clone size only sometimes, using once, few, many, or a class for an expanded clone.

>NA|TRBJ2-1|NA|TRBV6-5
TGTGCCAGCAGAGCATCCTACAATGAGCAGTTCTTC
CASRASYNEQFF
>TRBD2|TRBJ2-1|NA|TRBV30
TGTGCCTGGAGTCCAGGACTAGCGGGGGCCCGCCGTAGAGATGAGCAGTTCTTC
CAWSPGLAGARRRDEQFF
>NA|TRBJ2-2|once|TRBV5-6
TGTGCCAGCAGCTTTAGTGGGATCCGGTCCGGGGAGCTGTTTTTT
CASSFSGIRSGELFF
>TRBD2|TRBJ2-3|NA|TRBV7-9
TGTGCCAGCAGTCCAACTGCGGGAGTGGGCCTTAGCACAGATACGCAGTATTTT
CASSPTAGVGLSTDTQYF
>TRBD1|TRBJ2-5|NA|TRBV29-1
TGCAGCTCTAACAGGGGAGAAGAGACCCAGTACTTC
CSSNRGEETQYF
>NA|TRBJ1-3|NA|TRBV15
TGTGCCACCAGCAGATTAACCGACTTAGGAGGAAACACCATATATTTT
CATSRLTDLGGNTIYF
>NA|TRBJ2-1|NA|TRBV18
TGTGCCAGCTCACCCCCGGGACTCCTGGTGGGTAATGAGCAGTTCTTC
CASSPPGLLVGNEQFF
>TRBD2|TRBJ2-7|NA|TRBV2
TGTGCCAGCAGGTATACTAGCGGGAGCTCCTACGAGCAGTACTTC
CASRYTSGSSYEQYF
>TRBD1|TRBJ2-2|NA|TRBV2
TGTGCCAGCAGCAGGGGACAGTTCACCGGGGAGCTGTTTTTT
CASSRGQFTGELFF
>NA|TRBJ1-1|NA|TRBV30
TGTGCCTGGAGTGAACAGATGAACACTGAAGCTTTCTTT
CAWSEQMNTEAFF
>NA|TRBJ2-7|NA|TRBV6-1
TGTGCCAGCAGGAGGACAGCGGGGACGCAGTACTTC
CASRRTAGTQYF
>TRBD1|TRBJ1-1|few|TRBV19
TGTGCCAGTAGCCTTAGGGACAGCTGGGGTGAAGCTTTCTTT
CASSLRDSWGEAFF
>NA|TRBJ2-5|many|TRBV2
TGTGCCAGCGGGAAGGTTTCAGAGACCCAGTACTTC
CASGKVSETQYF
>NA|TRBJ2-3|few|TRBV7-3
TGTGCCAGCAGCTTAGGGGCTAGCGTTGGCACAGATACGCAGTATTTT
CASSLGASVGTDTQYF
>NA|TRBJ2-5|NA|TRBV5-1
TGCGCCAGCAGCTTCGACAGGCCGCGGGAGACCCAGTACTTC
CASSFDRPRETQYF
>NA|TRBJ1-3|NA|TRBV7-2
TGTGCCAGCAGCCTGGACGTCGGAAACACCATATATTTT
CASSLDVGNTIYF
>NA|TRBJ2-1|few|TRBV2
TGTGCCAGCAGACGGGAGAGCTCCTACAATGAGCAGTTCTTC
CASRRESSYNEQFF
>NA|TRBJ1-1|NA|TRBV29-1
TGCAGCGTTGAAGGCAGGGGAGGCGGAATGAACACTGAAGCTTTCTTT
CSVEGRGGGMNTEAFF
>NA|TRBJ2-7|NA|TRBV4-2
TGTGCCAGCAGCTGGAGACCAAGCTCCTACGAGCAGTACTTC
CASSWRPSSYEQYF
>TRBD1|TRBJ1-5|few|TRBV27
TGTGCCAGCAGTTCGGGACAGTTCAATCAGCCCCAGCATTTT
CASSSGQFNQPQHF
>TRBD2|TRBJ2-1|NA|TRBV7-2
TGTGCCAGCAGCTTAGGGACTAGCGGCGAGCAGTTCTTC
CASSLGTSGEQFF
>TRBD1|TRBJ1-2|NA|TRBV7-2
TGTGCCAGCAGCTTCCCTGACAGGGGAAGTGGCTACACCTTC
CASSFPDRGSGYTF
>NA|TRBJ2-2|NA|TRBV4-2
TGTGCCAGCAGCCAAGAACAAGGCCCCACCGGGGAGCTGTTTTTT
CASSQEQGPTGELFF
>NA|TRBJ2-5|NA|TRBV5-4
TGTGCCAGCAGCTATCCAGGGAATCGGGAGACCCAGTACTTC
CASSYPGNRETQYF
>TRBD1|TRBJ2-1|NA|TRBV6-5
TGTGCCAGCCTCCGGGACAGCTACAATGAGCAGTTCTTC
CASLRDSYNEQFF
>TRBD2|TRBJ2-7|NA|TRBV6-5
TGTGCCAGCAGCGATATGACTAGCGGGCAAAGAGAGCAGTACTTC
CASSDMTSGQREQYF
>TRBD1|TRBJ1-1|NA|TRBV28
TGTGCCAGCACCTCTAGGACAGGGCATAATGAAGCTTTCTTT
CASTSRTGHNEAFF
>NA|TRBJ1-2|NA|TRBV9
TGTGCCAGCAGCGTAGCCCCTGGGGCAGGGGCCCGCTATGGCTACACCTTC
CASSVAPGAGARYGYTF
>NA|TRBJ1-1|NA|TRBV16
TGTGCCAGCAGACTAACCGGGGGGGCGCGGGACACTGAAGCTTTCTTT
CASRLTGGARDTEAFF